The 4 T cell receptor beta chains given below trace back to one sample, sequenced in a study of response to subunit inactivated influenza vaccine. In TCRdb, the RT-PCR reads were re-called with MiXCR into one record per CDR3 protein. The sample lists 530,000 or so distinct CDR3 sequences; about 10% were seen once. The input for sequencing was PBMCs from blood, taken on the day of vaccination. These receptors were obtained from a man aged 50 to 60 who received an inactivated influenza vaccine.

This clonotype was seen ten or more times. The V call is TRBV20-1, the J call TRBJ2-3, with 10 bases identical to TRBD2. CDR1 DFQATT and CDR2 SNEGSKA come from the germline V gene (reference sequence). After removal of 3 bases from V and 0 bases from J, the junction contained 9 bases not matched to a gene. The CDR3 runs 17 residues. In DNA form, the CDR3 reads TGCAGTGCTAGCTCCACTAGCGGGGACAAGAGCACAGATACGCAGTATTTT. Its translation is CSASSTSGDKSTDTQYF.

Turning to this clonotype: A much bigger clone sits one base away, suggesting this may be a read error. The chain has TRBV20-1 and TRBJ2-3; tentatively, D is TRBD1 (6 bases). The CDR3 runs to 16 residues. The germline V gene encodes CDR1 DFQATT and CDR2 SNEGSKA (reference sequence). CDR3 bases: TGCTGTGCTAGAGATATCCAGGGGATGACTACAGATACGCAGTATTTT. Residues: CCARDIQGMTTDTQYF.

This clonotype was counted between two and nine times. The CDR3 coding sequence is TGTGCCAGCTCACCACCCTCTAGCGGAGCCTACGAGCAGTACTTC. Amino acids: CASSPPSSGAYEQYF. This sequence joins TRBV18 and TRBJ2-7, with 7 bases lining up with TRBD2. The CDR3 length is 15 residues. V lost 0 bases and J lost 2; bases outside the gene matches: 4. In germline, CDR1 is KGHSH, CDR2 LQKENI.

This chain uses TRBV13 with TRBJ2-1; 8 bases align to TRBD1. This CDR3 is built from 19 residues. CDR1 and CDR2 from the germline V gene are PRHDT and FYEKMQ (reference sequence). The ends lost 11 bases at V and 2 bases at J; junction bases unmatched: 23. CDR3 DNA sequence: TGTGCCTTCTGTTTAGGACAGGGAGGTTGGCGGGAAACCTACAATGAGCAGTTCTTC. Protein sequence: CAFCLGQGGWRETYNEQFF. The whole variable domain, filled in from reference TRBV13 and TRBJ2-1, reads AAGVIQSPRHLIKEKRETATLKCYPIPRHDTVYWYQQGPGQDPQFLISFYEKMQSDKGSIPDRFSAQQFSDYHSELNMSSLELGDSALYFCAFCLGQGGWRETYNEQFFGPGTRLTVL.